A selection of T cell receptor beta chains follows, all from one sample in a study of blood T cell repertoires in COVID-19. The data were produced by immunoSEQ multiplex PCR, yet TCRdb's version contains in-frame clones alone and is incomplete. This sample has about 100,000 clones, with roughly 90% found just once. The sample consisted of peripheral blood. The receptors here all came from a human donor with active COVID-19. The donor label of this sample is uncertain. CDR3s leave out the opening cysteine and the closing phenylalanine or tryptophan. The order of the fields is J gene, V gene, CDR3 protein.

J gene: TRBJ2-7; V gene: TRBV2; CDR3 protein: ASSEAGGSYEQY
J gene: TRBJ1-6; V gene: TRBV5-6; CDR3 protein: ASSFTGSNSPLH
J gene: TRBJ2-1; V gene: TRBV18; CDR3 protein: ASSQGQLLEQF
J gene: TRBJ2-7; V gene: TRBV6-6; CDR3 protein: ASSFEAGVSGHEQY
J gene: TRBJ2-7; V gene: TRBV29-1; CDR3 protein: SVEDDRVGYTKQY
J gene: TRBJ1-6; V gene: TRBV9; CDR3 protein: ASSGGQNYNSPLH
J gene: TRBJ1-2; V gene: TRBV7-6; CDR3 protein: ASSMGGWQGEGYT
J gene: TRBJ1-1; V gene: TRBV7-2; CDR3 protein: ASSLATDRGQAF
J gene: TRBJ2-7; V gene: TRBV4-3; CDR3 protein: ASSQFSGNYEQY
J gene: TRBJ1-1; V gene: TRBV28; CDR3 protein: ASLPGTGGAAAF
J gene: TRBJ2-7; V gene: TRBV7-9; CDR3 protein: ASSLATGGREQY
J gene: TRBJ1-5; V gene: TRBV19; CDR3 protein: ASSSQGFSNQPQH
J gene: TRBJ2-3; V gene: TRBV15; CDR3 protein: ATSFRDRGIIDTQY
J gene: TRBJ1-1; V gene: TRBV5-4; CDR3 protein: ASSPQTGGNAEAF
J gene: TRBJ1-5; V gene: TRBV27; CDR3 protein: ASTQGNQPQH
J gene: TRBJ1-5; V gene: TRBV7-9; CDR3 protein: ASSPGTGGSLTQPQH
J gene: TRBJ2-3; V gene: TRBV7-9; CDR3 protein: ASSPQLAGLTDTQY
J gene: TRBJ1-3; V gene: TRBV4-3; CDR3 protein: ASSQDPEAGNTIY
J gene: TRBJ2-5; V gene: TRBV6-5; CDR3 protein: ASKLAGGVQTQY
J gene: TRBJ1-4; V gene: TRBV5-1; CDR3 protein: ASSDTDRGEKLF
J gene: TRBJ2-3; V gene: TRBV4-1; CDR3 protein: ASSPRPGTSGTDTQY
J gene: TRBJ2-5; V gene: TRBV6-2/TRBV6-3; CDR3 protein: ASSYVGANQETQY
J gene: TRBJ1-6; V gene: TRBV6-5; CDR3 protein: ASKQTNSPLH
J gene: TRBJ1-1; V gene: TRBV18; CDR3 protein: ASSPEGTSNTEAF
J gene: TRBJ1-2; V gene: TRBV6-5; CDR3 protein: ASSFRGGGYGYT
J gene: TRBJ1-5; V gene: TRBV28; CDR3 protein: ASSPYGTGDYQPQH
J gene: TRBJ2-1; V gene: TRBV5-4; CDR3 protein: ASSPGGDSYNEQF
J gene: TRBJ2-5; V gene: TRBV4-2; CDR3 protein: ASSQDPSAGGQETQY
J gene: TRBJ2-1; V gene: TRBV6-1; CDR3 protein: ASSGEKVLADVYNEQF
J gene: TRBJ1-5; V gene: TRBV5-1; CDR3 protein: ASSLVGGNQPQH
J gene: TRBJ2-1; V gene: TRBV18; CDR3 protein: ASSPPAGTYNEQF
J gene: TRBJ1-2; V gene: TRBV6-2/TRBV6-3; CDR3 protein: ASSYTRDRGRSPYGYT
J gene: TRBJ1-1; V gene: TRBV5-6; CDR3 protein: ASSGTETKAF
J gene: TRBJ1-2; V gene: TRBV18; CDR3 protein: ASSPPGTVPYGYT
J gene: TRBJ2-4; V gene: TRBV27; CDR3 protein: ASSGYFAGGTRGTKNIQY
J gene: TRBJ2-7; V gene: TRBV9; CDR3 protein: ASSVGGLSYEQY
J gene: TRBJ2-1; V gene: TRBV11-2; CDR3 protein: ASSLGFGWGGSYNEQF
J gene: TRBJ2-2; V gene: TRBV28; CDR3 protein: ASRHRASGRNTGELF
J gene: TRBJ1-1; V gene: TRBV25-1; CDR3 protein: ASSAGTEAF
J gene: TRBJ2-7; V gene: TRBV2; CDR3 protein: ASTLNIYYEQY
J gene: TRBJ2-5; V gene: TRBV11-1; CDR3 protein: ASSLGLRSETQY
J gene: TRBJ1-2; V gene: TRBV7-9; CDR3 protein: ASSLDTSQIYGYT